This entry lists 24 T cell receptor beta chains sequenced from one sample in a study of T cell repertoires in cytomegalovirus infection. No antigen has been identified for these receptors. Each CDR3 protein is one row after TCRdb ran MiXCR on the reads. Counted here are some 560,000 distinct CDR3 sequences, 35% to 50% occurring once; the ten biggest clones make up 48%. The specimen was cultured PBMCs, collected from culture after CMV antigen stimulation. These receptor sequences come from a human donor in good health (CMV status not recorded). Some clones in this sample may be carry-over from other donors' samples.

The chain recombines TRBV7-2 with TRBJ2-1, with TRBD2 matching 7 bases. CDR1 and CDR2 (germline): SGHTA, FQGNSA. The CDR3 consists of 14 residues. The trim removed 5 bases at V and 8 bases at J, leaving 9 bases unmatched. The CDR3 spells CASSPKAGRHEQFF. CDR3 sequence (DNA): TGTGCCAGCAGCCCCAAAGCGGGAAGGCATGAGCAGTTCTTC.

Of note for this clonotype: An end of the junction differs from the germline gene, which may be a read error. The CDR3 loop is CGSSYKGPFSGNTIYF. The CDR3 DNA follows: TGTGGCAGCAGTTACAAAGGGCCCTTCTCTGGAAACACCATATATTTT. This rearrangement joins TRBV6-5 to TRBJ1-3; no definite D call. The germline V gene encodes CDR1 MNHEY and CDR2 SVGAGI. The CDR3 contains 16 residues.

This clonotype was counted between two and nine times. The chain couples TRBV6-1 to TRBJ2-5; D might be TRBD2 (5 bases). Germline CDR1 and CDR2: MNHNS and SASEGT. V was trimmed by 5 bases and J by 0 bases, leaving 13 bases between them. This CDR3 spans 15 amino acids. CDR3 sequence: CASSRDPGYQETQYF. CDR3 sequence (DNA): TGTGCCAGCAGTCGGGATCCGGGGTACCAAGAGACCCAGTACTTC.

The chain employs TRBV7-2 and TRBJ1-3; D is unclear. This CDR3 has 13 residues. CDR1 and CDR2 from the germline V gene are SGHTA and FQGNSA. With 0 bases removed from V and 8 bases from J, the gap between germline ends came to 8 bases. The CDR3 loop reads CASSLARVDTIYF. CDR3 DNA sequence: TGTGCCAGCAGCTTAGCCCGGGTTGACACCATATATTTT.

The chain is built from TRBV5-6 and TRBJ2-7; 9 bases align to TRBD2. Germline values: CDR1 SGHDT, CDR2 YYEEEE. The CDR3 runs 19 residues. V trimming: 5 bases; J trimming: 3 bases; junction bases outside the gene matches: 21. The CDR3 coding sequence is TGTGCCAGCAGTAGGGGTCTAGCGGGACCCGCTTTGGCCCTCTACGAGCAGTACTTC. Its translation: CASSRGLAGPALALYEQYF.

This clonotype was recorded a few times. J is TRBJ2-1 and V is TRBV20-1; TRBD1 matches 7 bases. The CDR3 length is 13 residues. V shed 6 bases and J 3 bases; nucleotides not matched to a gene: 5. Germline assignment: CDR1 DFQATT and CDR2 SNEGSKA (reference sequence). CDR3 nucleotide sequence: TGCAGTGCCCACCGGGACAGCTACAATGAGCAGTTCTTC. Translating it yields CSAHRDSYNEQFF.

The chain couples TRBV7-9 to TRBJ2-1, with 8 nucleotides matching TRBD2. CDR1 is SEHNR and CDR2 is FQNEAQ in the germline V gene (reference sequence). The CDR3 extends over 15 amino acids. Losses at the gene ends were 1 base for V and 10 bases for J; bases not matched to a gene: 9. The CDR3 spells CASSLGGTRRGEQFF. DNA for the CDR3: TGTGCCAGCAGCTTAGGCGGGACTAGAAGGGGCGAGCAGTTCTTC.

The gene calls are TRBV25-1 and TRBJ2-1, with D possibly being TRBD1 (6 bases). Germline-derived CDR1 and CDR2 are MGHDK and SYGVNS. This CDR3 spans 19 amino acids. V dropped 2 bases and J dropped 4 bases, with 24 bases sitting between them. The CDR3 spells CASSEPGWAGERRYNEQFF. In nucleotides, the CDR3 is TGTGCCAGCAGTGAACCAGGCTGGGCAGGGGAGAGAAGGTACAATGAGCAGTTCTTC. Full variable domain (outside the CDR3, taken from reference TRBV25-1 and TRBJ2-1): EADIYQTPRYLVIGTGKKITLECSQTMGHDKMYWYQQDPGMELHLIHYSYGVNSTEKGDLSSESTVSRIRTEHFPLTLESARPSHTSQYLCASSEPGWAGERRYNEQFFGPGTRLTVL.

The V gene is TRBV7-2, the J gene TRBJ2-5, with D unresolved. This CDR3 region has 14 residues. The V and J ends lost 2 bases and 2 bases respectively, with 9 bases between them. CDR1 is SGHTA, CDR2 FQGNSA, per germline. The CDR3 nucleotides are TGTGCCAGCAGCTTACTCCGCACACAAGAGACCCAGTACTTC. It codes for CASSLLRTQETQYF.

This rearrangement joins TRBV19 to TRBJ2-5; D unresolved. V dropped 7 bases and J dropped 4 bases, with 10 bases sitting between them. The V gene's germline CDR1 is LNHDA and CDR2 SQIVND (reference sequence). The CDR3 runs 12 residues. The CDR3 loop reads CASTETGETQYF. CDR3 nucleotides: TGTGCCAGTACCGAAACGGGAGAGACCCAGTACTTC.

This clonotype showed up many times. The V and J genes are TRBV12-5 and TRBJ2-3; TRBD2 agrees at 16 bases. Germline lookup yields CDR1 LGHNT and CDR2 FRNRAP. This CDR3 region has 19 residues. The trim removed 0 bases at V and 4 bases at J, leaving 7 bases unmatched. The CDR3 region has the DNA TGTGCTAGTGGTTTGGTACCCGGGACTAGCGGGGGGGATTCAGATACGCAGTATTTT. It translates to CASGLVPGTSGGDSDTQYF. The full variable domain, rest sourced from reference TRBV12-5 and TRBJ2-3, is DARVTQTPRHKVTEMGQEVTMRCQPILGHNTVFWYRQTMMQGLELLAYFRNRAPLDDSGMPKDRFSAEMPDATLATLKIQPSEPRDSAVYFCASGLVPGTSGGDSDTQYFGPGTRLTVL.

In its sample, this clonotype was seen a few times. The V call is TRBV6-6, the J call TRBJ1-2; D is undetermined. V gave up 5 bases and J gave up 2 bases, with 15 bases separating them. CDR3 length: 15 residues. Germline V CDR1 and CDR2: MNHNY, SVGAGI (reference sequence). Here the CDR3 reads CASSTPGLRNYGYTF. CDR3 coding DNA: TGTGCCAGCAGTACCCCGGGTTTGAGGAACTATGGCTACACCTTC.

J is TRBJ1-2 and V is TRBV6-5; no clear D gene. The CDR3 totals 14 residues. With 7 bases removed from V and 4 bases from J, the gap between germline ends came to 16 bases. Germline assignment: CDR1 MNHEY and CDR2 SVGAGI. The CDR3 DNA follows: TGTGCCAGCATGGAAAAGGGATGGACCTATGGCTACACCTTC. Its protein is CASMEKGWTYGYTF.

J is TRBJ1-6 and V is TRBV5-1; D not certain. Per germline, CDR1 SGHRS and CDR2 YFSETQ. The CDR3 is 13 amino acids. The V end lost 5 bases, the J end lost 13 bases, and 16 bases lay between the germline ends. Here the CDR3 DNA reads TGCGCCAGCAGTATCTACAGCCCCCATCCCCTCCACTTT. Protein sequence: CASSIYSPHPLHF.

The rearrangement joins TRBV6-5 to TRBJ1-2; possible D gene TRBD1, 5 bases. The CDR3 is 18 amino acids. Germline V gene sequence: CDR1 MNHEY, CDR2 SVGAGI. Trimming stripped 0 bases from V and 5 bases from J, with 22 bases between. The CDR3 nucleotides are TGTGCCAGCAGTTACTCCCTCGGCGCCGAGGGGAGAATTTATGGCTACACCTTC. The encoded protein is CASSYSLGAEGRIYGYTF.

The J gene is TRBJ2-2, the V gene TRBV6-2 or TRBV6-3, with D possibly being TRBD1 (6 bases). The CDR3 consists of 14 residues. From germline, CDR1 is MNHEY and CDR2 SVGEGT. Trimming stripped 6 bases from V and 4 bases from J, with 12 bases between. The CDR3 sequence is CASSRTATTGELFF. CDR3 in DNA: TGTGCCAGCAGCCGGACAGCCACCACCGGGGAGCTGTTTTTT.

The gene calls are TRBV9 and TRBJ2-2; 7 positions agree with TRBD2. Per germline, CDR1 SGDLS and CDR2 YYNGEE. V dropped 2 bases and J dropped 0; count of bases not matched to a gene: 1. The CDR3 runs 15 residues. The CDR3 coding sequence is TGTGCCAGCAGCGTGAGCGGGGCGAACACCGGGGAGCTGTTTTTT. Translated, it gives CASSVSGANTGELFF.

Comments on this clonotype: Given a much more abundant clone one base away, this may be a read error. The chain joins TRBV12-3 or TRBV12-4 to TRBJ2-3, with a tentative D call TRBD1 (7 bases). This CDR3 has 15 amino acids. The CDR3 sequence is CDSTRGDGGTDTQYF. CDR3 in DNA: TGTGACAGCACCAGGGGGGATGGGGGCACAGATACGCAGTATTTT.

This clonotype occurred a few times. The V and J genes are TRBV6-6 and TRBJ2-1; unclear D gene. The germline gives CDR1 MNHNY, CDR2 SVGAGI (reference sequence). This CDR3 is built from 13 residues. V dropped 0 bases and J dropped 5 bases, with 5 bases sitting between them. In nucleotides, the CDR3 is TGTGCCAGCAGTTACTCGACACACAATGAGCAGTTCTTC. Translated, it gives CASSYSTHNEQFF.

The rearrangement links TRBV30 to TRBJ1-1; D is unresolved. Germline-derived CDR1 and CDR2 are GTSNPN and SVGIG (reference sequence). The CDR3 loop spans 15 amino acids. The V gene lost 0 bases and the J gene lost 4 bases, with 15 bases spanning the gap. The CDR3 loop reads CAWSVLLGPGTEAFF. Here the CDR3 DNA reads TGTGCCTGGAGTGTTCTTCTAGGGCCTGGCACTGAAGCTTTCTTT.

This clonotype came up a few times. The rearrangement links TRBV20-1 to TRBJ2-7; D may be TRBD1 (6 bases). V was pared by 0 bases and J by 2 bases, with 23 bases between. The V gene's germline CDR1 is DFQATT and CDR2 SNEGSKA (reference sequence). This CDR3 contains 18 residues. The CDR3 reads CSARDRAPQGRTPYEQYF. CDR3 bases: TGCAGTGCTAGAGATCGGGCCCCCCAGGGGCGTACTCCCTACGAGCAGTACTTC.

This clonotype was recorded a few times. Written as DNA, the CDR3 is TGTGCCAGCTCCCCCGGAGCGGGAGGGCTGGAGCAGTTCTTC. It is translated as CASSPGAGGLEQFF. V gene TRBV18 combines with J gene TRBJ2-1; 10 nucleotides agree with TRBD2. CDR3 length: 14 residues. The germline V gene encodes CDR1 KGHSH and CDR2 LQKENI. J lost 10 bases, V lost 6 bases, and 9 bases had no gene match.

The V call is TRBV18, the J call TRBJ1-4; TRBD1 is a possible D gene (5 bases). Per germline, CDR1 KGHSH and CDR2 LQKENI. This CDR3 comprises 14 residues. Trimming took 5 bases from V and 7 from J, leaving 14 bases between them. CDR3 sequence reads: CASSTQGLFEKLFF. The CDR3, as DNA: TGTGCCAGCTCAACCCAGGGACTATTTGAAAAACTGTTTTTT.

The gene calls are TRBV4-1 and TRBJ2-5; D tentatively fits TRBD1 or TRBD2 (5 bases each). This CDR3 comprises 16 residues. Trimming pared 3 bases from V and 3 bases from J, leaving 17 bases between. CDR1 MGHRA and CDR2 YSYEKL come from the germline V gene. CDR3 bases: TGCGCCAGCAGCCACCCCAGGGACGGGAATGAAGAGACCCAGTACTTC. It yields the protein CASSHPRDGNEETQYF.